A selection of T cell receptor beta chains follows, all from one sample in a study of blood T cell repertoires in COVID-19. Sequenced by immunoSEQ multiplex PCR; TCRdb stores in-frame clones only, minus some. This sample has roughly 240,000 clones, with around 88% found just once. Sequences were obtained from PBMCs or T cells enriched from blood (not recorded which). The receptors derive from a woman aged 35 to 49 with acute COVID-19. CDR3s include the opening cysteine and the closing phenylalanine or tryptophan. D genes are given only for firm matches. Only part of the rows carry a size: once, few, many, or a class if the clone is expanded.

clone_size: -
j_call: TRBJ1-5
d_call: -
v_call: TRBV5-1
cdr3_nt: TGCGCCAGCAGCTTGAGTGGTTCCGGGTACCAGCCCCAGCATTTT
cdr3_aa: CASSLSGSGYQPQHF

clone_size: -
j_call: TRBJ1-5
d_call: -
v_call: TRBV7-9
cdr3_nt: TGTGCCAGCAGCTATACAGAGTTCAATCAGCCCCAGCATTTT
cdr3_aa: CASSYTEFNQPQHF

clone_size: -
j_call: TRBJ1-5
d_call: TRBD1
v_call: TRBV11-2
cdr3_nt: TGTGCCAGCAGCCCCGGGACAGGGGGCTCCCAGCCCCAGCATTTT
cdr3_aa: CASSPGTGGSQPQHF

clone_size: -
j_call: TRBJ1-6
d_call: TRBD1
v_call: TRBV6-2/TRBV6-3
cdr3_nt: TGTGCCAGCAGTCGACAGGGAGGCTCCTATAATTCACCCCTCCACTTT
cdr3_aa: CASSRQGGSYNSPLHF

clone_size: -
j_call: TRBJ2-6
d_call: -
v_call: TRBV19
cdr3_nt: TGTGCCAGTACTCCCTGGGCAGCCCGCTCTGGGGCCAACGTCCTGACTTTC
cdr3_aa: CASTPWAARSGANVLTF

clone_size: -
j_call: TRBJ2-1
d_call: -
v_call: TRBV9
cdr3_nt: TGTGCCAGCAGCGTAGGGGCAGGACTTATCAATGAGCAGTTCTTC
cdr3_aa: CASSVGAGLINEQFF

clone_size: few
j_call: TRBJ1-6
d_call: -
v_call: TRBV4-1
cdr3_nt: TGCGCCAGCAGCCAACTGGGAGGGGCCTATAATTCACCCCTCCACTTT
cdr3_aa: CASSQLGGAYNSPLHF

clone_size: -
j_call: TRBJ1-1
d_call: -
v_call: TRBV30
cdr3_nt: TGTGCCTGGAGTGTACAGAAGTCAGGGTGGTCCCACACTGAAGCTTTCTTT
cdr3_aa: CAWSVQKSGWSHTEAFF

clone_size: -
j_call: TRBJ2-3
d_call: TRBD2
v_call: TRBV15
cdr3_nt: TGTGCCACCAGCAGAGATGGGGGAGGGCGGAGGGGCACAGATACGCAGTATTTT
cdr3_aa: CATSRDGGGRRGTDTQYF

clone_size: -
j_call: TRBJ1-2
d_call: -
v_call: TRBV27
cdr3_nt: TGTGCCAGCAGCCCGACAGAGAACTATGGCTACACCTTC
cdr3_aa: CASSPTENYGYTF

clone_size: -
j_call: TRBJ2-7
d_call: -
v_call: TRBV11-2
cdr3_nt: TGTGCCAGCAGCTTTTGGGGCGACTACGAGCAGTACTTC
cdr3_aa: CASSFWGDYEQYF

clone_size: once
j_call: TRBJ1-1
d_call: -
v_call: TRBV7-2
cdr3_nt: TGTGCCAGCAGCATCCGATCGGTGGCAGGTGGGGCTTTCTTT
cdr3_aa: CASSIRSVAGGAFF

clone_size: -
j_call: TRBJ1-6
d_call: -
v_call: TRBV12-5
cdr3_nt: TGTGCTAGTGGTTTGGTACAAGAGACACCGAAAAGCTCCTATAATTCACCCCTCCACTTT
cdr3_aa: CASGLVQETPKSSYNSPLHF

clone_size: -
j_call: TRBJ1-5
d_call: -
v_call: TRBV5-5
cdr3_nt: TGTGCCAGCAGCTTGGGCGGGTCTAGCCAGCCCCAGCATTTT
cdr3_aa: CASSLGGSSQPQHF

clone_size: -
j_call: TRBJ2-4
d_call: -
v_call: TRBV7-2
cdr3_nt: TGTGCCAGCAGCCCTGCCACCGGGGTGATAACCAAAAACATTCAGTACTTC
cdr3_aa: CASSPATGVITKNIQYF

clone_size: -
j_call: TRBJ2-1
d_call: TRBD1
v_call: TRBV24-1
cdr3_nt: TGTGCCACCAGTGCAGGGGGCGCGGCCCTCATTGAGCAGTTCTTC
cdr3_aa: CATSAGGAALIEQFF

clone_size: -
j_call: TRBJ1-1
d_call: TRBD1
v_call: TRBV7-8
cdr3_nt: TGTGCCAGCAGCTTTTACAGGGGGCGAGACACTGAAGCTTTCTTT
cdr3_aa: CASSFYRGRDTEAFF

clone_size: -
j_call: TRBJ2-3
d_call: TRBD2
v_call: TRBV5-4
cdr3_nt: TGTGCCAGCAGCTTGGCTGGGACTAGCGCCAGTGCGCAGTATTTT
cdr3_aa: CASSLAGTSASAQYF

clone_size: -
j_call: TRBJ2-1
d_call: -
v_call: TRBV12-3/TRBV12-4
cdr3_nt: TGTGCCAGCAGTTTACAACGCAGGAATGAGCAGTTCTTC
cdr3_aa: CASSLQRRNEQFF

clone_size: few
j_call: TRBJ2-3
d_call: TRBD2
v_call: TRBV25-1
cdr3_nt: TGTGCCAGCAGTGAGGGACTAGCGGGGATTACAGATACGCAGTATTTT
cdr3_aa: CASSEGLAGITDTQYF

clone_size: -
j_call: TRBJ1-5
d_call: -
v_call: TRBV7-8
cdr3_nt: TGTGCCAGCAGCCTCCGAGGAGGGAGCAATCAGCCCCAGCATTTT
cdr3_aa: CASSLRGGSNQPQHF

clone_size: few
j_call: TRBJ2-1
d_call: -
v_call: TRBV5-1
cdr3_nt: TGCGCCAGCAGCCCGTTACAGAGTAGGGGTGAGCAGTTCTTC
cdr3_aa: CASSPLQSRGEQFF

clone_size: -
j_call: TRBJ2-7
d_call: TRBD1
v_call: TRBV4-3
cdr3_nt: TGCGCCAGCAGCCAAGGGGTCGGCAGGGGGTCCGAGCAGTACTTC
cdr3_aa: CASSQGVGRGSEQYF

clone_size: -
j_call: TRBJ1-2
d_call: -
v_call: TRBV4-3
cdr3_nt: TGCGCCAGCAGCCAAGATGAACCAGGGAACTATGGCTACACCTTC
cdr3_aa: CASSQDEPGNYGYTF

clone_size: -
j_call: TRBJ2-3
d_call: -
v_call: TRBV9
cdr3_nt: TGTGCCAGCAGCGTAGAAGCGGGACACGTCACAGATACGCAGTATTTT
cdr3_aa: CASSVEAGHVTDTQYF

clone_size: once
j_call: TRBJ1-3
d_call: -
v_call: TRBV30
cdr3_nt: TGTGCCTGGGACCCAGGGTCATCTGGAAACACCATATATTTT
cdr3_aa: CAWDPGSSGNTIYF

clone_size: -
j_call: TRBJ2-1
d_call: -
v_call: TRBV30
cdr3_nt: TGTGCCTGGAGTGTAATGGCTAGCTCCTACAATGAGCAGTTCTTC
cdr3_aa: CAWSVMASSYNEQFF

clone_size: -
j_call: TRBJ1-5
d_call: -
v_call: TRBV7-2
cdr3_nt: TGTGCCAGCAGCTTACAGGGGATTTATAGCAATCAGCCCCAGCATTTT
cdr3_aa: CASSLQGIYSNQPQHF

clone_size: -
j_call: TRBJ1-2
d_call: -
v_call: TRBV5-1
cdr3_nt: TGCGCCAGCAGCCACTACGACGGAGACTATGGCTACACCTTC
cdr3_aa: CASSHYDGDYGYTF

clone_size: -
j_call: TRBJ2-7
d_call: TRBD1
v_call: TRBV19
cdr3_nt: TGTGCCAGTAGTGATACAGGGGGTGATCGCGAGCAGTACTTC
cdr3_aa: CASSDTGGDREQYF

clone_size: -
j_call: TRBJ1-2
d_call: TRBD1
v_call: TRBV12-3/TRBV12-4
cdr3_nt: TGTGCCAGCAGTCTACGGACAGGCCCGGGCTACACCTTC
cdr3_aa: CASSLRTGPGYTF

clone_size: -
j_call: TRBJ2-4
d_call: -
v_call: TRBV21-1
cdr3_nt: TGTGCCAGCAGCAAAAGCAGCGATTGTGCCAAAAACATTCAGTACTTC
cdr3_aa: CASSKSSDCAKNIQYF

clone_size: -
j_call: TRBJ1-1
d_call: TRBD1
v_call: TRBV24-1
cdr3_nt: TGTGCCACCAGTGATTCCGGAAGACAGGGAAGGGGAATTTCGGAAGCTTTCTTT
cdr3_aa: CATSDSGRQGRGISEAFF

clone_size: -
j_call: TRBJ2-1
d_call: -
v_call: TRBV6-4
cdr3_nt: TGTGCCAGCTCACCGGGGGTCTCCTACAATGAGCAGTTCTTC
cdr3_aa: CASSPGVSYNEQFF

clone_size: -
j_call: TRBJ1-1
d_call: TRBD1
v_call: TRBV29-1
cdr3_nt: TGCAGCGCCGCGACAGGGGGCGGGAACACTGAAGCTTTCTTT
cdr3_aa: CSAATGGGNTEAFF

clone_size: -
j_call: TRBJ2-7
d_call: TRBD1
v_call: TRBV6-5
cdr3_nt: TGTGCCAGCCACCGGGGCAGGGGGTCCTACGAGCAGTACTTC
cdr3_aa: CASHRGRGSYEQYF

clone_size: few
j_call: TRBJ1-4
d_call: -
v_call: TRBV5-1
cdr3_nt: TGCGCCAGCAGCTTGGTGCAGGGATCTAATGAAAAACTGTTTTTT
cdr3_aa: CASSLVQGSNEKLFF

clone_size: -
j_call: TRBJ2-7
d_call: TRBD2
v_call: TRBV14
cdr3_nt: TGTGCCAGCAGCCAAGAGGGAGGGGCCCCCTACTCCTACGAGCAGTACTTC
cdr3_aa: CASSQEGGAPYSYEQYF

clone_size: -
j_call: TRBJ1-2
d_call: -
v_call: TRBV6-5
cdr3_nt: TGTGCCAGCAGAGTCATGGGGGGTGGCTACACCTTC
cdr3_aa: CASRVMGGGYTF

clone_size: few
j_call: TRBJ2-3
d_call: TRBD2
v_call: TRBV11-2
cdr3_nt: TGTGCCAGCAGCCCTCAGGGACTAACCATCACAGATACGCAGTATTTT
cdr3_aa: CASSPQGLTITDTQYF

clone_size: -
j_call: TRBJ1-3
d_call: -
v_call: TRBV12-5
cdr3_nt: TGTGCTAGTGGTTTCCTCGTCGGACAGACGGGGGGAAACACCATATATTTT
cdr3_aa: CASGFLVGQTGGNTIYF

clone_size: -
j_call: TRBJ1-5
d_call: -
v_call: TRBV19
cdr3_nt: TGTGCCAGTAGTATTCAGAAAAATCAGCCCCAGCATTTT
cdr3_aa: CASSIQKNQPQHF

clone_size: -
j_call: TRBJ2-1
d_call: TRBD2
v_call: TRBV19
cdr3_nt: TGTGCCAGTAGTGCAGGACTAGCGGGATCCTCCTCCTACAATGAGCAGTTCTTC
cdr3_aa: CASSAGLAGSSSYNEQFF

clone_size: -
j_call: TRBJ1-1
d_call: -
v_call: TRBV11-2
cdr3_nt: TGTGCCAGCAGCTTAGTATCCGGGGGGCCCAACACTGAAGCTTTCTTT
cdr3_aa: CASSLVSGGPNTEAFF

clone_size: -
j_call: TRBJ2-1
d_call: TRBD2
v_call: TRBV4-1
cdr3_nt: TGCGCCAGCCAACCCTGGACTAGCGGGGACAATGAGCAGTTCTTC
cdr3_aa: CASQPWTSGDNEQFF

clone_size: -
j_call: TRBJ1-2
d_call: -
v_call: TRBV15
cdr3_nt: TGTGCCACCAGCAGAGATCGGGGCTATGGCTACACCTTC
cdr3_aa: CATSRDRGYGYTF

clone_size: once
j_call: TRBJ2-5
d_call: TRBD2
v_call: TRBV3-1/TRBV3-2
cdr3_nt: TGTGCCAGCAGCATAGCGGGAGAGTTAGAGACCCAGTACTTC
cdr3_aa: CASSIAGELETQYF

clone_size: -
j_call: TRBJ1-4
d_call: -
v_call: TRBV6-5
cdr3_nt: TGTGCCAGCAGTTACGCCCCGGGTACTAATGAAAAACTGTTTTTT
cdr3_aa: CASSYAPGTNEKLFF

clone_size: -
j_call: TRBJ1-2
d_call: TRBD1
v_call: TRBV4-1
cdr3_nt: TGCGCCAGCAGCCGCCTACCGGGACAGGGGGCCTTAGGCTACACCTTC
cdr3_aa: CASSRLPGQGALGYTF

clone_size: -
j_call: TRBJ1-3
d_call: -
v_call: TRBV9
cdr3_nt: TGTGCCAGCAGCGATAGGAGTAGTGGAAACACCATATATTTT
cdr3_aa: CASSDRSSGNTIYF

clone_size: -
j_call: TRBJ2-2
d_call: TRBD2
v_call: TRBV4-2
cdr3_nt: TGTGCCAGCAGCTCCGGACTAGCGGGGGGTGGCACCGGGGAGCTGTTTTTT
cdr3_aa: CASSSGLAGGGTGELFF

clone_size: -
j_call: TRBJ2-3
d_call: -
v_call: TRBV24-1
cdr3_nt: TGTGCCACCAGTGCTGCGGGTAGCCCCACAGATACGCAGTATTTT
cdr3_aa: CATSAAGSPTDTQYF

clone_size: -
j_call: TRBJ2-1
d_call: TRBD2
v_call: TRBV11-2
cdr3_nt: TGTGCCAGCAGCCTACTAGCGGGGGTGACAAATGAGCAGTTCTTC
cdr3_aa: CASSLLAGVTNEQFF

clone_size: -
j_call: TRBJ1-1
d_call: -
v_call: TRBV5-1
cdr3_nt: TGCGCCAGCAGCTTGGGAGGGCGGAACACTGAAGCTTTCTTT
cdr3_aa: CASSLGGRNTEAFF

clone_size: -
j_call: TRBJ2-5
d_call: -
v_call: TRBV7-9
cdr3_nt: TGTGCCAGCAGGCAAAGCTACCAAGAGACCCAGTACTTC
cdr3_aa: CASRQSYQETQYF

clone_size: few
j_call: TRBJ2-7
d_call: TRBD1
v_call: TRBV5-1
cdr3_nt: TGCGCCAGCAGCTTGGCCGAGGGACAGGTGCCTATCGAGCAGTACTTC
cdr3_aa: CASSLAEGQVPIEQYF

clone_size: -
j_call: TRBJ1-2
d_call: -
v_call: TRBV4-3
cdr3_nt: TGCGCCAGCAGCCAAGATATAGGACTCTTCGATGGCTACACCTTC
cdr3_aa: CASSQDIGLFDGYTF

clone_size: -
j_call: TRBJ1-2
d_call: TRBD1
v_call: TRBV5-4
cdr3_nt: TGTGCCAGCAGCTCGACAGGGAACTATGGCTACACCTTC
cdr3_aa: CASSSTGNYGYTF

clone_size: -
j_call: TRBJ2-5
d_call: TRBD2
v_call: TRBV5-4
cdr3_nt: TGTGCCAGCAGCGGAGGGACTAGCGGGGCCCAAGAGACCCAGTACTTC
cdr3_aa: CASSGGTSGAQETQYF